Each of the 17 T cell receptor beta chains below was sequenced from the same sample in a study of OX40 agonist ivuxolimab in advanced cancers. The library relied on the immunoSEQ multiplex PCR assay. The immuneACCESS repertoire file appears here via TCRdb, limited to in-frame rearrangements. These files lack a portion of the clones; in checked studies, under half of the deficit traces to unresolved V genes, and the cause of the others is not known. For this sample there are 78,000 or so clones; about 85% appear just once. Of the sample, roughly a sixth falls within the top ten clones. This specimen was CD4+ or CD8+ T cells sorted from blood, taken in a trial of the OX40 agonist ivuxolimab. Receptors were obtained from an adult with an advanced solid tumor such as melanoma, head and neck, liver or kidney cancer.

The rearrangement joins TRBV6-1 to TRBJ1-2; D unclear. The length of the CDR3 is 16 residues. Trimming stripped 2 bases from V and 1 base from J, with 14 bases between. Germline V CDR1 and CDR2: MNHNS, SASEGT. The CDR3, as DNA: TGTGCCAGCAGTGAAAGCCCTTTGGGTTATAACTATGGCTACACCTTC. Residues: CASSESPLGYNYGYTF.

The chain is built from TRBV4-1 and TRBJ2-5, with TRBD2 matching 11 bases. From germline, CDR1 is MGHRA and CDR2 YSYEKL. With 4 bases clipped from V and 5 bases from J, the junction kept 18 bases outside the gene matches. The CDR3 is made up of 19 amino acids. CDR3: CASSRLPPGLAAVRETQYF. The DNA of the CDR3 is TGCGCCAGCAGCCGGCTCCCCCCGGGACTAGCGGCCGTCCGGGAGACCCAGTACTTC.

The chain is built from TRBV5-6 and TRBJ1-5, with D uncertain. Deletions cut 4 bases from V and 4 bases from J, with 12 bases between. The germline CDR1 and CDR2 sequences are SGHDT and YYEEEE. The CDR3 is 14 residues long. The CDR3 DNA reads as TGTGCCAGCAGCAGACGGGCCTTTAATCAGCCCCAGCATTTT. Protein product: CASSRRAFNQPQHF.

CDR3 in DNA: TGTGCCAGCAGCTTTAGTTCACCCCCCTCTACGGTGCGGCAGTACTTC. It is translated as CASSFSSPPSTVRQYF. V is TRBV11-2 and J is TRBJ2-7; D call uncertain. Germline V gene lookup returns CDR1 SGHAT and CDR2 FQNNGV. V lost 3 bases to trimming and J lost 9 bases, with 24 bases between them. This CDR3 spans 16 amino acids.

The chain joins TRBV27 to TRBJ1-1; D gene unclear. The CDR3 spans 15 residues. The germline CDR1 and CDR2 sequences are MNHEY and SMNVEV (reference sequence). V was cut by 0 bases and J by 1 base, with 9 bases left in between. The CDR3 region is CASSLSPDSNTEAFF. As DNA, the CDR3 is TGTGCCAGCAGTTTATCTCCAGACTCGAACACTGAAGCTTTCTTT.

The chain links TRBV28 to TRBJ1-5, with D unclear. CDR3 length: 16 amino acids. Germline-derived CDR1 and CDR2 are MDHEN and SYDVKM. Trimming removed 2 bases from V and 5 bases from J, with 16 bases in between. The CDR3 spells CASSLKWRLFDQPQHF. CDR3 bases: TGTGCCAGCAGTTTAAAATGGCGGCTGTTCGATCAGCCCCAGCATTTT.

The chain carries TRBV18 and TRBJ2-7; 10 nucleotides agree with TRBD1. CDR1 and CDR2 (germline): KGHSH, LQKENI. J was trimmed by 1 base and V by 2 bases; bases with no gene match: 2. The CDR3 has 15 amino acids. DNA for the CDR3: TGTGCCAGCTCACCAGGGACAGGGGCATCCTACGAGCAGTACTTC. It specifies CASSPGTGASYEQYF.

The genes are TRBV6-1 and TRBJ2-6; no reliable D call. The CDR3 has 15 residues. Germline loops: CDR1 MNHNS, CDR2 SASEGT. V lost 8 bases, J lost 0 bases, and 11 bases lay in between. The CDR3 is CASPGSSSGANVLTF. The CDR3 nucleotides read TGTGCCAGCCCCGGGTCTAGCTCTGGGGCCAACGTCCTGACTTTC.

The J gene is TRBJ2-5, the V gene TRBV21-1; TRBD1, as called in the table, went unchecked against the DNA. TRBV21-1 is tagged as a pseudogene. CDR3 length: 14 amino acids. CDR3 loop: CASSKGDTQETQYF. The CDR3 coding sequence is TGTGCCAGCAGCAAGGGGGACACCCAAGAGACCCAGTACTTC.

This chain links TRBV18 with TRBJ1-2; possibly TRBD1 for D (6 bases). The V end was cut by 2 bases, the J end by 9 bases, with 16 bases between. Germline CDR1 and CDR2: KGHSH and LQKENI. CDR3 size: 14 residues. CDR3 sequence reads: CASSPEAAGVSYTF. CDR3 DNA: TGTGCCAGCTCACCAGAGGCGGCAGGGGTAAGCTACACCTTC.

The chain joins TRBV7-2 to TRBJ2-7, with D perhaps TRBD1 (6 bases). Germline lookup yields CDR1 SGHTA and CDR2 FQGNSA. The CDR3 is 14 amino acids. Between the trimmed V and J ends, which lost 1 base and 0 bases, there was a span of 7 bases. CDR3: CASSLGRGSYEQYF. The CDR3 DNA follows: TGTGCCAGCAGCTTAGGCAGGGGCTCCTACGAGCAGTACTTC.

CDR3 residues: CASSERGQGLYTF. The CDR3 region has the DNA TGTGCCAGCAGCGAAAGGGGGCAGGGGTTGTACACCTTC. The V call is TRBV6-1, the J call TRBJ1-2; 7 positions agree with TRBD1. The CDR3 extends over 13 amino acids. Losses at the gene ends were 6 bases for V and 11 bases for J; bases not matched to a gene: 12. Germline lookup yields CDR1 MNHNS and CDR2 SASEGT.

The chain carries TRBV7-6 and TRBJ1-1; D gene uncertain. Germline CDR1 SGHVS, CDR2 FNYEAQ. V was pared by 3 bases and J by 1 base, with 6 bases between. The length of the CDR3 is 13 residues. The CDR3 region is CASSFGRNTEAFF. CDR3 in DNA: TGTGCCAGCAGCTTCGGACGGAACACTGAAGCTTTCTTT.

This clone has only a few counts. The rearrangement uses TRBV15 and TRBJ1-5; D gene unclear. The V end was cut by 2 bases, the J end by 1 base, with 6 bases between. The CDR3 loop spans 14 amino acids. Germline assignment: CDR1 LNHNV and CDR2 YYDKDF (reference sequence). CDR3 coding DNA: TGTGCCACCAGCAGACCTTTGAGCAATCAGCCCCAGCATTTT. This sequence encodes CATSRPLSNQPQHF.

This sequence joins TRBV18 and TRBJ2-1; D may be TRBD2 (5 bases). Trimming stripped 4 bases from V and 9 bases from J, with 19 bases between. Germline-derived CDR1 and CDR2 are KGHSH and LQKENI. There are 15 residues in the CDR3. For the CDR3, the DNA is TGTGCCAGCTCACTTGACGGACTCCTCAACGTTGAGCAGTTCTTC. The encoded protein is CASSLDGLLNVEQFF.

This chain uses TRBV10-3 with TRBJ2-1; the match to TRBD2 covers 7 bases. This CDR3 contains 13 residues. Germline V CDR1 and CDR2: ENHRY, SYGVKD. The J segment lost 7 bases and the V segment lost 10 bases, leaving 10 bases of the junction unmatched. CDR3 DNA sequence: TGTGCCACGTGGGAGGGCCTTGGAAATGAGCAGTTCTTC. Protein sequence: CATWEGLGNEQFF.

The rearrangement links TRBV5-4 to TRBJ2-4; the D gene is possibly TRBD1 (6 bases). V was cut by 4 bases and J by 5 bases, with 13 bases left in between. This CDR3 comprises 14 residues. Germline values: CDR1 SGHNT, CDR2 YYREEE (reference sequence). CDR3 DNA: TGTGCCAGCAGCCTCTTCGGACAGCAAAACATTCAGTACTTC. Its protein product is CASSLFGQQNIQYF.